The 3 T cell receptor beta chains reported below all come from one sample, sequenced in a study of breast tumors, draining lymph nodes, adjacent tissues. TCRdb reprocessed the multiplex PCR reads with MiXCR, giving one entry per CDR3 protein. The sample yields fewer than 90,000 distinct CDR3 sequences, approximately 31% seen once. Breast cancer patients provided tissue from their axillary draining lymph nodes. The sample taken for sequencing was axillary lymph node tissue. Every receptor here comes from a female donor with breast cancer. Some clones in this sample may be carry-over from other donors' samples.

This clonotype occurred many times. The rearrangement joins TRBV5-1 to TRBJ2-1; TRBD2 agrees at 7 bases. This CDR3 has 14 amino acids. The germline gives CDR1 SGHRS, CDR2 YFSETQ. With 1 base clipped from V and 4 bases from J, the junction kept 2 bases outside the gene matches. The CDR3 reads CASSLTGGYNEQFF. The CDR3 DNA follows: TGCGCCAGCAGCTTGACGGGAGGTTACAATGAGCAGTTCTTC.

The CDR3 region is CASSQPGHGTDTQYF. DNA for the CDR3: TGTGCCAGCAGTCAACCGGGACACGGCACAGATACGCAGTATTTT. J is TRBJ2-3 and V is TRBV6-2 or TRBV6-3; a possible D gene is TRBD1 (6 bases). Deletions cut 5 bases from V and 1 base from J, with 13 bases between. This CDR3 region has 15 residues. From germline, CDR1 is MNHEY and CDR2 SVGEGT.

In this sample, this clonotype turned up many times. The chain employs TRBV29-1 and TRBJ2-1; D remains unclear. V gave up 4 bases and J gave up 7 bases, with 11 bases separating them. The CDR3 has 12 residues. The germline CDR1 and CDR2 sequences are SQVTM and ANQGSEA. CDR3 sequence: CSVVQNFNEQFF. The CDR3 DNA reads as TGCAGCGTTGTGCAGAACTTTAATGAGCAGTTCTTC.